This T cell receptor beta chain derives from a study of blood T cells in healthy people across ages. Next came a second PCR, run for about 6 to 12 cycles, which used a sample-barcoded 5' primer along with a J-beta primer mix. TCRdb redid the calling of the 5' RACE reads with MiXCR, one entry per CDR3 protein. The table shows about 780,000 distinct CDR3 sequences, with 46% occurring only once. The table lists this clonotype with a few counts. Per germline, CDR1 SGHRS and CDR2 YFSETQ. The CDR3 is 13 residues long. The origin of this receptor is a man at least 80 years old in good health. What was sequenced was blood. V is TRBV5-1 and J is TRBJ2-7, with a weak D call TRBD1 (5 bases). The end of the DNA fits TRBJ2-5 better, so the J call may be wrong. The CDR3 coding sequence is TGCGCCAGCAGACCAGGGTTCCAAGAGACCCAGTACTTC. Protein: CASRPGFQETQYF.